A single sample is the source of the 18 T cell receptor beta chains below, sequenced in a study of blood T cells in healthy people across ages. The second PCR ran roughly 6 to 12 cycles with a sample-barcoded 5' primer and J-beta primers. TCRdb re-called the 5' RACE reads through MiXCR, storing one row per CDR3 protein. The sample shows about 1 million distinct CDR3 sequences, 45% of them seen only once. Material: blood. The source is an older woman in good health.

This clonotype occurred many times. The chain couples TRBV20-1 to TRBJ1-2; maybe TRBD1 (5 bases). This CDR3 is 14 amino acids long. V lost 2 bases and J lost 3, with 13 bases in between. Germline V gene sequence: CDR1 DFQATT, CDR2 SNEGSKA (reference sequence). CDR3 amino acids: CSARSRGIDYGYTF. The CDR3 region has the DNA TGCAGTGCTAGAAGCCGGGGGATCGACTATGGCTACACCTTC.

The DNA of the CDR3 is TGTGCCAGCAGCTCAAAAGCGGGAGGGGACAATGAGCAGTTCTTC. It yields the protein CASSSKAGGDNEQFF. The chain joins TRBV7-9 to TRBJ2-1; 10 nucleotides match TRBD2. Germline trimming cut 4 bases from V and 5 bases from J; bases unmatched to any gene: 5. Germline V gives CDR1 SEHNR, CDR2 FQNEAQ (reference sequence). The CDR3 covers 15 residues.

This clonotype was seen a handful of times. The chain recombines TRBV2 with TRBJ2-1, with 7 bases lining up with TRBD2. J lost 2 bases, V lost 7 bases, and 5 bases had no gene match. CDR3 length equals 14 residues. CDR1 is SNHLY and CDR2 is FYNNEI in the germline V gene. CDR3 region: CASKREGAYNEQFF. CDR3 sequence (DNA): TGTGCCAGCAAGAGGGAGGGTGCCTACAATGAGCAGTTCTTC.

The chain has TRBV6-1 and TRBJ2-5, with 14 bases matching TRBD2. The CDR3 has 16 amino acids. Per germline, CDR1 MNHNS and CDR2 SASEGT. With 3 bases clipped from V and 7 bases from J, the junction kept 7 bases outside the gene matches. The DNA for the CDR3 is TGTGCCAGCAGTGACAAGACTAGCGGGGGGGCAGGGACCCAGTACTTC. Protein: CASSDKTSGGAGTQYF.

V gene TRBV11-3 combines with J gene TRBJ2-5; TRBD2 matches 7 bases. After removal of 2 bases from V and 2 bases from J, the junction contained 11 bases not matched to a gene. Germline V gives CDR1 SGHNT, CDR2 YENEEA. This CDR3 spans 17 amino acids. The CDR3 protein is CASSLYTGTKAQETQYF. For the CDR3, the DNA is TGTGCCAGCAGCTTATATACCGGGACTAAAGCGCAAGAGACCCAGTACTTC.

This chain links TRBV27 with TRBJ2-1, with D perhaps TRBD2 (5 bases). Germline CDR1 MNHEY, CDR2 SMNVEV (reference sequence). Deletions cut 4 bases from V and 10 bases from J, with 14 bases between. CDR3 length equals 13 residues. CDR3 sequence (DNA): TGTGCCAGCAGTTATGGACTCAGTGGGGAGCAGTTCTTC. As protein: CASSYGLSGEQFF.

This clonotype was seen more than once but under ten times. This chain uses TRBV6-5 with TRBJ2-3; D is ambiguous. The CDR3 has 13 residues. With 6 bases removed from V and 6 bases from J, the gap between germline ends came to 13 bases. Germline CDR1 reads MNHEY; CDR2 reads SVGAGI. The CDR3 DNA reads TGTGCCAGCAGCCTCTCGATGTTGGATACGCAGTATTTT. Residues: CASSLSMLDTQYF.

This clonotype was recorded a few times. This chain links TRBV5-1 with TRBJ2-5; the D gene could be TRBD1 or TRBD2 (5 bases each). Germline V gene lookup returns CDR1 SGHRS and CDR2 YFSETQ. The CDR3 runs 16 residues. V was pared by 1 base and J by 2 bases, with 15 bases between. As DNA, the CDR3 is TGCGCCAGCAGCTTGACCGGGACGAACAAACAAGAGACCCAGTACTTC. Its protein is CASSLTGTNKQETQYF.

CDR3 in amino acids: CASSLAPGTGYEQYF. In DNA, the CDR3 is TGCGCCAGCAGCTTGGCCCCCGGGACAGGCTACGAGCAGTACTTC. The chain carries TRBV5-1 and TRBJ2-7, with 8 bases that match TRBD1. V lost 0 bases, J lost 3 bases, and 5 bases stayed unmatched. The CDR3 is made up of 15 amino acids. Germline V lookup: CDR1 SGHRS, CDR2 YFSETQ.

The chain employs TRBV4-2 and TRBJ2-3; 11 bases agree with TRBD2. The V gene end was trimmed by 1 base and the J gene end by 9 bases; junction bases not matched to a gene: 9. CDR1 and CDR2 from the germline V gene are LGHNA and YNFKEQ. The CDR3 loop spans 16 amino acids. DNA of the CDR3: TGTGCCAGCAGCCAAGCGGTTGCGACTAGCGGGGAGACGCAGTATTTT. Protein: CASSQAVATSGETQYF.

The sample holds a few counts of this clonotype. A read error is possible here, since a much larger clone lies one base away. The chain is built from TRBV5-1 and TRBJ2-3; the match to TRBD2 covers 8 bases. Germline CDR1 reads SGHRS; CDR2 reads YFSETQ. The CDR3 is 15 residues long. V shed 5 bases, J shed 4 bases, and the junction held 9 bases outside the gene matches. CDR3 DNA: TGCGCCAGCAGTCGAAAGCGGGAGCGTGCAGATACGCAGTATTTT. Protein: CASSRKRERADTQYF.

The chain couples TRBV3-1 to TRBJ2-1; 7 nucleotides align to TRBD2. The J segment lost 6 bases and the V segment lost 2 bases, leaving 4 bases of the junction unmatched. The germline CDR1 and CDR2 sequences are LGHDT and YNNKEL (reference sequence). The CDR3 consists of 14 residues. The DNA of the CDR3 is TGTGCCAGCAGCCAACAGACTAGCAGCAATGAGCAGTTCTTC. Protein product: CASSQQTSSNEQFF.

This chain's CDR3 is CSVSQGYDETGELFF. The CDR3 DNA sequence: TGCAGCGTTAGTCAGGGGTATGATGAGACCGGGGAGCTGTTTTTT. This rearrangement joins TRBV29-1 to TRBJ2-2; the D gene is possibly TRBD1 (6 bases). The CDR3 covers 15 residues. V lost 5 bases and J lost 5, with 18 bases in between. The germline V gene has CDR1 SQVTM and CDR2 ANQGSEA.

The V gene is TRBV11-3, the J gene TRBJ2-3, with TRBD2 as a possible D gene (6 bases). Germline V lookup: CDR1 SGHNT, CDR2 YENEEA. Trimming left V 5 bases short and J 2 bases short, with 14 bases between. This CDR3 has 15 residues. The CDR3: CASSPGTGNTDTQYF. The CDR3 region has the DNA TGTGCCAGCAGCCCAGGGACTGGAAACACAGATACGCAGTATTTT.

The chain combines TRBV29-1 with TRBJ2-7; no clear D gene. Per the germline V gene, CDR1 is SQVTM and CDR2 is ANQGSEA. This CDR3 comprises 12 residues. With 4 bases removed from V and 7 bases from J, the gap between germline ends came to 14 bases. The CDR3 DNA follows: TGCAGCGTTGGGTCCGCAGACAATGAGCAGTACTTC. It codes for CSVGSADNEQYF.

The J gene is TRBJ2-1, the V gene TRBV28; D unclear. The CDR3 sequence is 15 residues long. Trimming took off 4 bases at V and 2 bases at J, with 12 bases between the two ends. From germline, CDR1 is MDHEN and CDR2 SYDVKM. The CDR3 loop is CASSSYSRTYNEQFF. CDR3 coding DNA: TGTGCCAGCAGTTCTTACAGCCGCACCTACAATGAGCAGTTCTTC.

The chain is built from TRBV7-2 and TRBJ2-4, with 12 bases identical to TRBD2. The germline CDR1 and CDR2 sequences are SGHTA and FQGNSA. The V gene end was trimmed by 0 bases and the J gene end by 8 bases; junction bases not matched to a gene: 5. The CDR3 spans 16 residues. This chain's CDR3 is CASSLARASGRDIQYF. CDR3 DNA sequence: TGTGCCAGCAGCTTAGCGAGGGCTAGCGGGAGGGACATTCAGTACTTC.

This sequence joins TRBV11-3 and TRBJ1-4; D remains unclear. Trimming took off 1 base at V and 7 bases at J, with 10 bases between the two ends. The CDR3 runs to 14 residues. In germline, CDR1 is SGHNT, CDR2 YENEEA. CDR3 sequence reads: CASSLAPMGEKLFF. DNA for the CDR3: TGTGCCAGCAGCTTAGCCCCTATGGGTGAAAAACTGTTTTTT.